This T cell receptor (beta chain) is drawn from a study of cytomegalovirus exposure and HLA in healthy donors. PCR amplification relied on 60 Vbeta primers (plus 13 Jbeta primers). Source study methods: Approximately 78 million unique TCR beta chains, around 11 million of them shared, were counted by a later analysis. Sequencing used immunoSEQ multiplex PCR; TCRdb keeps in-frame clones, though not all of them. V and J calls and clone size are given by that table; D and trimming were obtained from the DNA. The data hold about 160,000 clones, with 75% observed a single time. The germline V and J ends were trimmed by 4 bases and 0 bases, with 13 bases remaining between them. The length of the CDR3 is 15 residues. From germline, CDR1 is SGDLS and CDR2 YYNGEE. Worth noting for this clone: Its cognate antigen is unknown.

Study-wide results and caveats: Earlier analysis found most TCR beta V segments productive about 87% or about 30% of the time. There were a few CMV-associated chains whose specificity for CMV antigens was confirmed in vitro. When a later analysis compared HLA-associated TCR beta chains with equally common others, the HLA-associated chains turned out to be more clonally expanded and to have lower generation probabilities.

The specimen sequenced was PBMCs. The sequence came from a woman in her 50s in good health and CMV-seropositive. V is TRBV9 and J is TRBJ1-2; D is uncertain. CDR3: CASSRSPQPNYGYTF. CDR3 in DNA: TGTGCCAGCAGCCGCTCCCCACAGCCTAACTATGGCTACACCTTC.